Each of the 3 T cell receptor beta chains below was sequenced from the same sample in a study of blood T cell repertoires in COVID-19. Generated by immunoSEQ multiplex PCR, the TCRdb table keeps only in-frame clones and is missing some. The table has roughly 100,000 clones, roughly 83% seen once; the top ten hold approximately 3.4%. The sequencing sample was made of peripheral blood. These receptors were obtained from a woman older than 75 with active or convalescent COVID-19.

The chain is built from TRBV28 and TRBJ2-6; D perhaps matches TRBD2 (6 bases). The germline V gene encodes CDR1 MDHEN and CDR2 SYDVKM. The CDR3 sequence is 15 residues long. V shed 8 bases and J shed 5 bases, with 16 bases lying between them. The CDR3 sequence: CASGPQGGRANVLTF. Here the CDR3 DNA reads TGTGCCAGCGGTCCCCAGGGAGGTAGGGCCAACGTCCTGACTTTC.

The J gene is TRBJ2-1, the V gene TRBV6-2 or TRBV6-3; 8 bases align to TRBD2. The CDR3 contains 19 residues. Germline loops: CDR1 MNHEY, CDR2 SVGEGT. J lost 8 bases, V lost 1 base, and 19 bases had no gene match. The CDR3 is CASSYLGEIREGPFYEQFF. The CDR3 DNA follows: TGTGCCAGCAGTTACTTGGGTGAAATACGGGAGGGCCCTTTCTATGAGCAGTTCTTC.

This chain uses TRBV3-1 (or the pseudogene TRBV3-2) with TRBJ1-4; perhaps TRBD1 as D (5 bases). The CDR3 has 14 amino acids. V lost 6 bases and J 4 bases, leaving 12 bases between the germline ends. Germline CDR1 is LGHDT and CDR2 is YNNKEL (reference sequence). The CDR3, as DNA: TGTGCCAGCAGTATCGACAGTCGTAATGAAAAACTGTTTTTT. This gives the protein CASSIDSRNEKLFF.